This TCR beta chain was recorded in a study of spatial heterogeneity in lung cancer. The CDR3 is made up of 17 amino acids. Trimming took 6 bases from V and 4 from J, leaving 22 bases between them. Germline assignment: CDR1 SNHLY and CDR2 FYNNEI. This clonotype was counted a few times. TCRdb passed the 5' RACE reads through MiXCR, listing each CDR3 protein once. The table shows about 82,000 distinct CDR3 sequences, with approximately 12% occurring only once. Time point defined: sample taken at primary tumor resection. Material for sequencing was whole RNA from tumor, nontumor lung or frozen PBMC, left unsorted.

This clonotype originated in a male donor with early-stage non-small cell lung cancer. The material was PBMCs, obtained at surgery. V is TRBV2 and J is TRBJ1-3; D gene ambiguous. This CDR3 is CASRTLGHGDRGNTIYF. CDR3 nucleotides: TGTGCCAGCAGGACTTTAGGTCACGGCGACCGGGGAAACACCATATATTTT. The variable domain in full, completed from reference TRBV2 and TRBJ1-3, reads EPEVTQTPSHQVTQMGQEVILRCVPISNHLYFYWYRQILGQKVEFLVSFYNNEISEKSEIFDDQFSVERPDGSNFTLKIRSTKLEDSAMYFCASRTLGHGDRGNTIYFGEGSWLTVV.